A single sample gave rise to the 15 T cell receptor beta chains below, sequenced in a study of blood T cell repertoires in COVID-19. Profiled with immunoSEQ multiplex PCR; TCRdb holds only in-frame clones, not every one. The table shows fewer than 350,000 clones, with less than 85% occurring only once. Material: PBMCs or T cells enriched from blood (not recorded which). The source is a woman aged 25 to 39 who had been exposed to COVID-19.

V and J are TRBV5-4 and TRBJ1-1; 9 nucleotides match TRBD1. Germline CDR1 reads SGHNT; CDR2 reads YYREEE (reference sequence). This CDR3 is 16 amino acids long. V dropped 0 bases and J dropped 4; count of bases not matched to a gene: 7. CDR3 residues: CASSLGSGQGGTEAFF. CDR3 nucleotides: TGTGCCAGCAGCTTGGGTTCGGGACAGGGAGGCACTGAAGCTTTCTTT. The variable domain in full, with the rest retrieved from reference TRBV5-4 and TRBJ1-1, is ETGVTQSPTHLIKTRGQQVTLRCSSQSGHNTVSWYQQALGQGPQFIFQYYREEENGRGNFPPRFSGLQFPNYSSELNVNALELDDSALYLCASSLGSGQGGTEAFFGQGTRLTVV.

The V call is TRBV5-1, the J call TRBJ2-3; D may be TRBD2 (6 bases). Trimming cost V 3 bases and J 6 bases, with 14 bases left between them. The CDR3 consists of 14 residues. CDR1 and CDR2 (germline): SGHRS, YFSETQ. The CDR3 DNA reads as TGCGCCAGCAGCTCACGACTAGATAGGGATACGCAGTATTTT. Its translation: CASSSRLDRDTQYF.

This clone came up many times. This sequence joins TRBV19 and TRBJ1-1; a possible D gene is TRBD1 (6 bases). This CDR3 has 14 amino acids. Trimming stripped 5 bases from V and 6 bases from J, with 16 bases between. Looked up from germline, CDR1 is LNHDA and CDR2 is SQIVND (reference sequence). CDR3 coding DNA: TGTGCCAGTAGTTTCCCGGGACAAGGATCTGAAGCTTTCTTT. Amino acid sequence: CASSFPGQGSEAFF. Full variable domain (outside the CDR3, taken from reference TRBV19 and TRBJ1-1): DGGITQSPKYLFRKEGQNVTLSCEQNLNHDAMYWYRQDPGQGLRLIYYSQIVNDFQKGDIAEGYSVSREKKESFPLTVTSAQKNPTAFYLCASSFPGQGSEAFFGQGTRLTVV.

This chain joins TRBV24-1 and TRBJ1-5, with D possibly matching TRBD1 (5 bases). V lost 4 bases to trimming and J lost 8 bases, with 14 bases between them. The CDR3 length is 14 residues. The germline V gene encodes CDR1 KGHDR and CDR2 SFDVKD. This CDR3 is CATSDAPGGKPQHF. Written as DNA, the CDR3 is TGTGCCACCAGTGACGCCCCCGGGGGAAAGCCCCAGCATTTT.

The chain links TRBV5-6 to TRBJ2-7; a possible D gene is TRBD2 (6 bases). V lost 6 bases and J lost 0, with 16 bases in between. Germline CDR1 reads SGHDT; CDR2 reads YYEEEE. CDR3 length equals 15 residues. CDR3 nucleotides: TGTGCCAGCATTGGTGGAGGGACCCACTCCTACGAGCAGTACTTC. As protein: CASIGGGTHSYEQYF.

The chain employs TRBV7-3 and TRBJ2-1, with D possibly matching TRBD2 (5 bases). The CDR3 is 16 amino acids. The germline V gene has CDR1 SGHTA and CDR2 FQGTGA. The ends were cut back, 5 bases at V and 1 base at J, with 15 bases in the middle. The CDR3 sequence is CASSPIRGLSYNEQFF. DNA of the CDR3: TGTGCCAGCAGCCCAATACGCGGGTTATCCTACAATGAGCAGTTCTTC.

The gene calls are TRBV27 and TRBJ1-4; 7 positions agree with TRBD1. Germline-derived CDR1 and CDR2 are MNHEY and SMNVEV (reference sequence). The V and J ends lost 8 bases and 6 bases, in that order; junction bases with no gene match: 9. CDR3 length: 14 amino acids. CDR3 in amino acids: CASSRQGTYEKLFF. CDR3 coding DNA: TGTGCCAGCTCCCGACAGGGTACTTATGAAAAACTGTTTTTT.

The rearrangement joins TRBV5-1 to TRBJ2-3; 15 bases are shared with TRBD2. The germline V gene has CDR1 SGHRS and CDR2 YFSETQ. The ends lost 6 bases at V and 0 bases at J; junction bases unmatched: 5. There are 17 residues in the CDR3. Here the CDR3 reads CASTGLAGGLSTDTQYF. The CDR3 coding sequence is TGCGCCAGCACAGGACTAGCGGGGGGGTTGAGCACAGATACGCAGTATTTT.

The chain recombines TRBV4-1 with TRBJ2-3, with D possibly matching TRBD2 (6 bases). The V end was cut by 6 bases, the J end by 7 bases, with 11 bases between. Germline CDR1 MGHRA, CDR2 YSYEKL. This CDR3 region has 12 residues. The CDR3 loop reads CASSRGLHTQYF. CDR3 sequence (DNA): TGCGCCAGCAGTCGAGGACTACATACGCAGTATTTT.

The chain links TRBV4-2 to TRBJ2-2; a weak D match, TRBD2 (6 bases). From germline, CDR1 is LGHNA and CDR2 YNFKEQ. V was cut by 4 bases and J by 5 bases, with 14 bases left in between. The CDR3 loop spans 15 amino acids. Here the CDR3 reads CASSRRLGVTGELFF. CDR3 sequence (DNA): TGTGCCAGCAGCCGCAGACTAGGCGTAACCGGGGAGCTGTTTTTT.

This chain links TRBV4-1 with TRBJ2-5; weak D call: TRBD1 (6 bases). V lost 1 base and J 0 bases, leaving 9 bases between the germline ends. Per the germline V gene, CDR1 is MGHRA and CDR2 is YSYEKL. The CDR3 consists of 15 residues. CDR3 DNA sequence: TGCGCCAGCAGCCAAGGGACAGCGTACCAAGAGACCCAGTACTTC. It encodes CASSQGTAYQETQYF.

This chain links TRBV4-3 with TRBJ2-3, with 14 bases aligning to TRBD2. V trimming: 1 base; J trimming: 4 bases; junction bases outside the gene matches: 10. The CDR3 loop spans 19 amino acids. The germline gives CDR1 LGHNA, CDR2 YSLEER. CDR3 sequence: CASSQGLLTSGGAADTQYF. CDR3 nucleotides: TGCGCCAGCAGCCAAGGGCTCTTGACTAGCGGGGGGGCCGCAGATACGCAGTATTTT.

The chain links TRBV5-4 to TRBJ1-3; possibly TRBD1 for D (6 bases). This CDR3 region has 16 residues. V was trimmed by 4 bases and J by 2 bases, leaving 16 bases between them. Looked up from germline, CDR1 is SGHNT and CDR2 is YYREEE (reference sequence). Here the CDR3 DNA reads TGTGCCAGCAGCCACGTGCAGGGGTTTGCTGGAAACACCATATATTTT. Translating it yields CASSHVQGFAGNTIYF. The complete variable domain, with remaining parts taken from reference TRBV5-4 and TRBJ1-3, reads ETGVTQSPTHLIKTRGQQVTLRCSSQSGHNTVSWYQQALGQGPQFIFQYYREEENGRGNFPPRFSGLQFPNYSSELNVNALELDDSALYLCASSHVQGFAGNTIYFGEGSWLTVV.

This chain uses TRBV30 with TRBJ1-4; the match to TRBD1 covers 8 bases. The CDR3 is made up of 14 amino acids. After removal of 8 bases from V and 7 bases from J, the junction contained 12 bases not matched to a gene. The germline V gene encodes CDR1 GTSNPN and CDR2 SVGIG (reference sequence). The CDR3, as DNA: TGTGCCGGTTTCTCAGGGGGCGCCGGTGAAAAACTGTTTTTT. It is translated as CAGFSGGAGEKLFF.

The genes are TRBV10-3 and TRBJ1-1, with D unresolved. Trimming left V 10 bases short and J 5 bases short, with 17 bases between. CDR3 length: 13 residues. From germline, CDR1 is ENHRY and CDR2 SYGVKD. The chain's CDR3 is CATEDYSGTEAFF. The CDR3 region has the DNA TGTGCCACCGAGGACTATTCGGGGACTGAAGCTTTCTTT.